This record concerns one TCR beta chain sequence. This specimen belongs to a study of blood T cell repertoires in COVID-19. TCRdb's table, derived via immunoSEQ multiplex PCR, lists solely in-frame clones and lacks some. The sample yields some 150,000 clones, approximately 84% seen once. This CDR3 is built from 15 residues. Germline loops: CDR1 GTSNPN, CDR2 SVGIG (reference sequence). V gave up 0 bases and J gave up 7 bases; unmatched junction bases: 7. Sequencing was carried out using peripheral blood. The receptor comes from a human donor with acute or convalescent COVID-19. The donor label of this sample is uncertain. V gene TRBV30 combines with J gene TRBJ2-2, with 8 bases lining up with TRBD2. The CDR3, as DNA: TGTGCCTGGAGTGTACGGCTAGCGGGCATCGGGGAGCTGTTTTTT. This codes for CAWSVRLAGIGELFF.